The clone carrying this T cell receptor (beta chain) was observed a handful of times. What it binds is unknown. Researchers ran the PCR with 60 Vbeta and 13 Jbeta primers. The method was immunoSEQ multiplex PCR; TCRdb's version includes in-frame clones alone and lacks a portion of them. The sample yields roughly 93,000 clones, around three quarters seen once. This sample is drawn from a study of cytomegalovirus exposure and HLA in healthy donors. Regarding the study as a whole: A missense DCLRE1C variant was associated with V- and J-gene trimming of TCR beta chains in a later analysis, and an independent cohort replicated the association. The productive fraction for most TCR beta V segments was about 87% or about 30% in an earlier analysis.

This TCR derives from a human donor in good health. Sequenced sample: PBMCs.

The CDR3 coding sequence is TGTGCCAGCAGACATGATGAAGAGACCCAGTACTTC. It specifies CASRHDEETQYF. The rearrangement uses TRBV6-6 and TRBJ2-5; D not resolved. Trimming cost V 6 bases and J 3 bases, with 8 bases left between them. Germline V gives CDR1 MNHNY, CDR2 SVGAGI (reference sequence). The CDR3 runs 12 residues.